One sample yielded the 15 T cell receptor beta chains listed below, sequenced in a study of beta chain features in type 1 diabetes. Expressed TCRB transcripts were sequenced after all isolated RNA was converted to cDNA. Data came from immunoSEQ multiplex PCR; TCRdb stores just in-frame clones and leaves some out. The data show a few hundred thousand clones, more than 11% seen once. Broader study findings: Within each of all four CD4+ subsets, Type 1 diabetes patients had TCRB CDR3s that were moderately but significantly shorter.

No antigens are known for them. Material for sequencing was naive CD4+ T cells from blood. These receptors were taken from a man aged 25-45 years with type 1 diabetes.

Comments on this clone: Its ends do not fully match the called genes, so a read error is possible. The rearrangement joins TRBV7-2 to TRBJ2-7, with 11 bases matching TRBD2. Germline lookup yields CDR1 SGHTA and CDR2 FQGNSA. There are 15 residues in the CDR3. For the CDR3, the DNA is TGTGCCAGCAGCCTAGCGGGAGGTTGGACCTACGAGCAGTACTTC. Residues: CASSLAGGWTYEQYF.

CDR3 in DNA: TGTGCCTGGAGTGGTGGTGAGGGCTACGAGCAGTACTTC. Translation gives CAWSGGEGYEQYF. The chain uses TRBV30 and TRBJ2-7; D is perhaps TRBD2 (5 bases). CDR1 is GTSNPN and CDR2 is SVGIG in the germline V gene (reference sequence). The CDR3 spans 13 residues. Trimming removed 1 base at V and 3 bases at J, with 10 bases between.

The chain recombines TRBV5-1 with TRBJ2-1, with 8 bases fitting TRBD2. CDR1 SGHRS and CDR2 YFSETQ come from the germline V gene. V shed 4 bases, J shed 4 bases, and the junction held 10 bases outside the gene matches. The CDR3 is 16 amino acids. The CDR3 coding sequence is TGCGCCAGCAGCGGAAAGGCGGGGGGCTCTTACAATGAGCAGTTCTTC. It is translated as CASSGKAGGSYNEQFF.

Only one count was recorded for this clone. The gene calls are TRBV4-1 and TRBJ1-1; D not resolved. Germline loops: CDR1 MGHRA, CDR2 YSYEKL. The ends were cut back, 2 bases at V and 5 bases at J, with 12 bases in the middle. This CDR3 is built from 14 residues. CDR3: CASSQTEIWTEAFF. The CDR3 DNA is TGCGCCAGCAGCCAAACGGAGATATGGACTGAAGCTTTCTTT.

This clone was seen more than once but under ten times. The chain's CDR3 is CASRQRTSGGAVIEQFF. The CDR3 DNA is TGTGCCAGCAGACAAAGGACTAGCGGGGGGGCGGTAATTGAGCAGTTCTTC. V usage is TRBV7-2 and J usage is TRBJ2-1; 15 nucleotides align to TRBD2. V was clipped by 6 bases and J by 9 bases; unmatched bases: 12. From germline, CDR1 is SGHTA and CDR2 FQGNSA. The CDR3 is made up of 17 amino acids.

The chain uses TRBV5-1 and TRBJ2-5; possibly TRBD1 for D (6 bases). This CDR3 region has 17 residues. Germline values: CDR1 SGHRS, CDR2 YFSETQ. Trimming removed 0 bases from V and 0 bases from J, with 15 bases in between. The CDR3 spells CASSLGLTGHNQETQYF. CDR3 sequence (DNA): TGCGCCAGCAGCTTGGGACTAACGGGACACAACCAAGAGACCCAGTACTTC.

This clone has just a few counts. The rearrangement joins TRBV11-3 to TRBJ2-7; TRBD1 aligns across 8 bases. Germline CDR1 is SGHNT and CDR2 is YENEEA. J gave up 5 bases and V 4 bases, and 10 bases lay outside the gene matches. This CDR3 is 15 amino acids long. CDR3 loop: CASSYSGTGVNEQYF. In DNA, the CDR3 is TGTGCCAGCAGCTACAGTGGGACAGGTGTAAACGAGCAGTACTTC.

The gene calls are TRBV2 and TRBJ1-6; D is unresolved. The CDR3 loop spans 13 amino acids. The germline V gene has CDR1 SNHLY and CDR2 FYNNEI. V gave up 2 bases and J gave up 8 bases, with 7 bases separating them. The CDR3 DNA sequence: TGTGCCAGCAGTGAACAGGCAGATTCACCCCTCCACTTT. Translated, it gives CASSEQADSPLHF.

This clone was observed a handful of times. The gene calls are TRBV7-9 and TRBJ2-5; 7 bases map to TRBD1. The germline V gene has CDR1 SEHNR and CDR2 FQNEAQ (reference sequence). The V and J ends lost 1 base and 1 base, in that order; junction bases with no gene match: 3. This CDR3 region has 15 residues. CDR3 in DNA: TGTGCCAGCAGCTTAGGGGACAGAGCCCAAGAGACCCAGTACTTC. Its protein product is CASSLGDRAQETQYF.

A few counts support this clone. The V and J genes are TRBV5-1 and TRBJ2-2, with 8 bases matching TRBD2. V trimming: 6 bases; J trimming: 1 base; junction bases outside the gene matches: 8. The V gene's germline CDR1 is SGHRS and CDR2 YFSETQ. This CDR3 is built from 16 residues. CDR3 residues: CASKTSGQRNTGELFF. CDR3 in DNA: TGCGCCAGCAAAACTAGCGGACAACGGAACACCGGGGAGCTGTTTTTT.

This clone appeared a few times. This chain joins TRBV2 and TRBJ2-7, with a weak D call TRBD2 (5 bases). The CDR3 runs to 12 residues. The germline CDR1 and CDR2 sequences are SNHLY and FYNNEI. V lost 3 bases, J lost 6 bases, and 9 bases lay in between. The CDR3 nucleotides are TGTGCCAGCAGTGATCTAGCCGGCGAGCAGTACTTC. It encodes CASSDLAGEQYF.

The V gene is TRBV14, the J gene TRBJ2-7, with TRBD2 matching 9 bases. V was clipped by 2 bases and J by 7 bases; unmatched bases: 9. Germline loops: CDR1 SGHDN, CDR2 FVKESK. This CDR3 contains 15 residues. The CDR3 coding sequence is TGTGCCAGCAGCCAAAGCGGGGGGCCCCGACGGGAGCAGTACTTC. It codes for CASSQSGGPRREQYF.

This clone was counted only a few times. The J gene is TRBJ1-1, the V gene TRBV9; no firm D call. Germline loops: CDR1 SGDLS, CDR2 YYNGEE. With 4 bases removed from V and 1 base from J, the gap between germline ends came to 11 bases. CDR3 length: 14 residues. CDR3 in DNA: TGTGCCAGCAGCTCCACGAACACGAACACTGAAGCTTTCTTT. It is translated as CASSSTNTNTEAFF.

The sample holds a few counts of this clone. The chain uses TRBV13 and TRBJ2-5, with TRBD1 identical over 7 bases. The CDR3 loop spans 15 amino acids. Germline V gives CDR1 PRHDT, CDR2 FYEKMQ (reference sequence). Trimming cost V 5 bases and J 0 bases; bases outside gene matches: 6. The CDR3 region is CASSAKQGNQETQYF. The CDR3 DNA is TGTGCCAGCAGCGCCAAACAGGGGAACCAAGAGACCCAGTACTTC.

This chain connects TRBV19 to TRBJ2-7; 8 nucleotides match TRBD1. Germline V lookup: CDR1 LNHDA, CDR2 SQIVND (reference sequence). The V segment lost 4 bases and the J segment 0 bases; nucleotides outside the gene matches: 5. There are 15 residues in the CDR3. The CDR3 spells CASSTTGALSYEQYF. The DNA for the CDR3 is TGTGCCAGTAGTACGACAGGGGCCCTCTCCTACGAGCAGTACTTC.